The 15 T cell receptor beta chains below come from one sample, sequenced in a study of CD8+CD57+ T cells in acquired aplastic anemia. For CDR3 and TCR beta VDJ profiling, genomic DNA was the template used. Using its own MiXCR run on the reads, TCRdb lists one record per CDR3 protein. This sample carries 200,000 to 250,000 distinct CDR3 sequences, about half of them seen once, and the ten largest clones take 20%. CD8+CD57+ cell expansion had been shown by flow cytometry in patients chosen for sequencing. Sample: sorted CD4+, CD8+, or CD8+CD57+ T cells (not recorded which) from PBMCs. The receptors shown here come from a human donor with aplastic anemia.

This clonotype was observed a handful of times. The rearrangement links TRBV28 to TRBJ2-2; D is possibly TRBD2 (5 bases). The CDR3 runs to 15 residues. CDR1 is MDHEN, CDR2 SYDVKM, per germline. V was clipped by 3 bases and J by 4 bases, with 12 bases between them. CDR3 loop: CASSFGRVRTGELFF. The CDR3 DNA follows: TGTGCCAGCAGTTTCGGGCGGGTACGCACCGGGGAGCTGTTTTTT.

This clonotype was seen a handful of times. This rearrangement joins TRBV18 to TRBJ1-6, with D perhaps TRBD1 (6 bases). Germline loops: CDR1 KGHSH, CDR2 LQKENI. The CDR3 has 16 residues. The V and J ends lost 1 base and 9 bases respectively, with 16 bases between them. The CDR3 here is CASSPLDRGTGSPLHF. The CDR3 DNA reads as TGTGCCAGCTCACCACTTGATAGGGGGACGGGTTCACCCCTCCACTTT.

This clonotype was counted only a few times. The chain employs TRBV28 and TRBJ2-7; TRBD2 matches at 15 bases. The CDR3 is 15 amino acids. Trimming at V came to 6 bases and at J to 5 bases, leaving 5 bases not matched to a gene. Per the germline V gene, CDR1 is MDHEN and CDR2 is SYDVKM. For the CDR3, the DNA is TGTGCCAGCAGCCCTGGGACTAGCGGGGGGAACGAGCAGTACTTC. This gives the protein CASSPGTSGGNEQYF. The entire variable domain, with the rest obtained from reference TRBV28 and TRBJ2-7, is as follows: DVKVTQSSRYLVKRTGEKVFLECVQDMDHENMFWYRQDPGLGLRLIYFSYDVKMKEKGDIPEGYSVSREKKERFSLILESASTNQTSMYLCASSPGTSGGNEQYFGPGTRLTVT.

This chain joins TRBV7-7 and TRBJ2-2; D is unclear. V was clipped by 0 bases and J by 0 bases, with 2 bases between them. CDR1 and CDR2 (germline): SSHAT, FNYEAQ (reference sequence). The length of the CDR3 is 14 residues. CDR3 coding DNA: TGTGCCAGCAGCTTAGCTCCGAACACCGGGGAGCTGTTTTTT. The encoded protein is CASSLAPNTGELFF.

The rearrangement joins TRBV7-7 to TRBJ2-3; no definite D call. Germline values: CDR1 SSHAT, CDR2 FNYEAQ (reference sequence). Trimming stripped 5 bases from V and 0 bases from J, with 6 bases between. This CDR3 is built from 13 residues. CDR3 protein: CASSIESTDTQYF. The CDR3 bases are TGTGCCAGCAGCATAGAAAGCACAGATACGCAGTATTTT.

The chain recombines TRBV7-3 with TRBJ1-2; unclear D gene. With 1 base removed from V and 3 bases from J, the gap between germline ends came to 9 bases. The CDR3 loop spans 14 amino acids. From germline, CDR1 is SGHTA and CDR2 FQGTGA. CDR3: CASSLRIGDYGYTF. CDR3 nucleotides: TGTGCCAGCAGCTTAAGGATCGGGGACTATGGCTACACCTTC.

There are many counts of this clonotype. The gene calls are TRBV20-1 and TRBJ2-5; tentatively, D is TRBD1 (6 bases). V was pared by 3 bases and J by 5 bases, with 16 bases between. The CDR3 totals 14 residues. Germline V gene data show CDR1 as DFQATT and CDR2 as SNEGSKA (reference sequence). CDR3: CSARTGSVIETQYF. The CDR3 DNA sequence: TGCAGTGCTAGGACAGGCTCCGTGATTGAGACCCAGTACTTC.

This clonotype was recorded at least ten times. V usage is TRBV2 and J usage is TRBJ2-3, with D perhaps matching TRBD1 (6 bases). V dropped 6 bases and J dropped 5 bases, with 18 bases sitting between them. This CDR3 region has 15 residues. Germline V gives CDR1 SNHLY, CDR2 FYNNEI. CDR3 residues: CASRNSMGAGDTQYF. Here the CDR3 DNA reads TGTGCCAGCAGAAATTCGATGGGGGCGGGAGATACGCAGTATTTT.

V is TRBV27 and J is TRBJ1-1; the match to TRBD1 covers 7 bases. V dropped 6 bases and J dropped 0; count of bases not matched to a gene: 4. Germline V gene sequence: CDR1 MNHEY, CDR2 SMNVEV (reference sequence). The length of the CDR3 is 14 residues. CDR3 loop: CASRTGALNTEAFF. The CDR3 region has the DNA TGTGCCAGCAGAACAGGGGCCCTGAACACTGAAGCTTTCTTT.

This clonotype was picked up a small number of times. V and J are TRBV6-2 or TRBV6-3 and TRBJ2-7; D remains ambiguous. This CDR3 is built from 11 residues. The V end lost 6 bases, the J end lost 0 bases, and 3 bases lay between the germline ends. Germline V gene data show CDR1 as MNHEY and CDR2 as SVGEGT. Written as DNA, the CDR3 is TGTGCCAGCAGCACCTCCTACGAGCAGTACTTC. Translation gives CASSTSYEQYF.

This clonotype occurred a few times. A read error may be the cause here, since a much bigger clone is one base away. CDR3 loop: CASSLGVTEAFF. The CDR3 coding sequence is TGTGCCAGCAGCTTAGGAGTCACTGAAGCTTTCTTT. The chain uses TRBV7-9 and TRBJ1-1; unclear D gene. The CDR3 contains 12 residues. The ends were cut back, 1 base at V and 4 bases at J, with 4 bases in the middle. Germline V lookup: CDR1 SEHNR, CDR2 FQNEAQ (reference sequence).

This clonotype was seen ten or more times. This chain joins TRBV14 and TRBJ2-7; 8 nucleotides agree with TRBD2. CDR1 SGHDN and CDR2 FVKESK come from the germline V gene. The CDR3 spans 15 residues. Germline trimming cut 4 bases from V and 0 bases from J; bases unmatched to any gene: 5. For the CDR3, the DNA is TGTGCCAGCAGCCTCCTAAGCGGGGGCTCCTACGAGCAGTACTTC. Translating it yields CASSLLSGGSYEQYF. The variable domain in full, with the rest retrieved from reference TRBV14 and TRBJ2-7, is EAGVTQFPSHSVIEKGQTVTLRCDPISGHDNLYWYRRVMGKEIKFLLHFVKESKQDESGMPNNRFLAERTGGTYSTLKVQPAELEDSGVYFCASSLLSGGSYEQYFGPGTRLTVT.

The V gene is TRBV9, the J gene TRBJ2-1; a possible D gene is TRBD2 (5 bases). The V end lost 0 bases, the J end lost 6 bases, and 10 bases lay between the germline ends. Per the germline V gene, CDR1 is SGDLS and CDR2 is YYNGEE. This CDR3 has 14 amino acids. CDR3 nucleotide sequence: TGTGCCAGCAGCGTAGAAAACGGACTCAATGAGCAGTTCTTC. It encodes CASSVENGLNEQFF.

The chain has TRBV5-8 and TRBJ2-7; tentatively, D is TRBD1 or TRBD2 (5 bases each). The CDR3 loop spans 15 amino acids. Germline V gene lookup returns CDR1 SGHTS and CDR2 YDEGEE. V was clipped by 3 bases and J by 3 bases, with 16 bases between them. CDR3 DNA: TGTGCCAGCAGCTATCATTCTGGGGACGACTACGAGCAGTACTTC. Protein sequence: CASSYHSGDDYEQYF.

About this clonotype: One end of the junction fails to match germline, which may point to a read error. The chain recombines TRBV5-1 with TRBJ1-6, with D unresolved. The CDR3 contains 17 residues. CDR1 and CDR2 from the germline V gene are SGHRS and YFSETQ. This CDR3 reads CASSQNSVSSYNSPLHF. Written as DNA, the CDR3 is TGTGCCAGCAGCCAGAACAGCGTGAGCTCCTATAATTCACCCCTCCACTTT.